This T cell receptor beta chain came from a study of monozygotic twins with cystic fibrosis. CDR3 length equals 16 residues. Germline trimming cut 3 bases from V and 0 bases from J; bases unmatched to any gene: 4. Germline V CDR1 and CDR2: SGHVS, FNYEAQ. Profiled with immunoSEQ multiplex PCR; TCRdb holds only in-frame clones, not every one. The sample lists about 35,000 clones, approximately 65% occurring once. As regards this clone: Its antigen remains unidentified.

Study-level points and caveats: Unrelated CF individuals shared fewer identical clonotypes than monozygotic CF twins. No link emerged between shared CDR3 counts and age, concordance or severity. V usage most resembled the co-twin in 13 of 16 pairs. Median Simpson clonality of 0.0095 suggested naive T cells predominated.

V gene TRBV7-6 combines with J gene TRBJ2-1; TRBD2 agrees at 8 bases. The clonotype was recovered from a girl between 10 and 17 years old with cystic fibrosis. The material sequenced was blood. The CDR3 coding sequence is TGTGCCAGCAGCTTTGAAGCGGGAGCCTCCTACAATGAGCAGTTCTTC. This translates into CASSFEAGASYNEQFF.